The 24 T cell receptor beta chains below all came from one sample that was sequenced in a study of blood T cell repertoires in COVID-19. Sequenced by immunoSEQ multiplex PCR; TCRdb stores in-frame clones only, minus some. Of more than 200,000 clones in the sample, 86% are singletons; the top ten hold roughly 1.9%. The sequenced sample consisted of peripheral blood. The receptor source for this set is a man aged 25-45 years with active or convalescent COVID-19.

The gene calls are TRBV6-5 and TRBJ2-2, with 7 positions matching TRBD2. Per germline, CDR1 MNHEY and CDR2 SVGAGI. The junction had 7 bases not matched to a gene; V was cut back by 5 bases and J by 7 bases. This CDR3 is 14 amino acids long. For the CDR3, the DNA is TGTGCCAGCAGTACCCTGGGGGGGATCGGGGAGCTGTTTTTT. It specifies CASSTLGGIGELFF.

This rearrangement joins TRBV4-1 to TRBJ1-5, with a tentative D call TRBD1 (6 bases). Germline loops: CDR1 MGHRA, CDR2 YSYEKL. V lost 3 bases and J 1 base, leaving 10 bases between the germline ends. There are 15 residues in the CDR3. DNA of the CDR3: TGCGCCAGCAGCCAGACAGGTGAGAGCAATCAGCCCCAGCATTTT. It is translated as CASSQTGESNQPQHF.

The chain has TRBV6-2 or TRBV6-3 and TRBJ1-4, with 8 bases fitting TRBD1. The CDR3 covers 14 residues. Germline CDR1 reads MNHEY; CDR2 reads SVGEGT. V shed 2 bases and J 11 bases; nucleotides not matched to a gene: 7. The CDR3 here is CASSYPGGASKLFF. The CDR3 nucleotides read TGTGCCAGCAGTTACCCAGGGGGCGCTTCCAAACTGTTTTTT.

The genes are TRBV19 and TRBJ2-1; 11 bases line up with TRBD2. In germline, CDR1 is LNHDA, CDR2 SQIVND (reference sequence). Unmatched junction bases numbered 13, after V lost 5 bases and J lost 7 bases. CDR3 size: 17 residues. This chain's CDR3 is CASSPFTSGGLSNEQFF. The CDR3 DNA is TGTGCCAGTAGTCCGTTCACTAGCGGGGGACTCAGTAATGAGCAGTTCTTC.

This clone was detected only once. This chain connects TRBV5-1 to TRBJ2-1, with 7 positions matching TRBD1. The CDR3 consists of 14 residues. The V gene end was trimmed by 5 bases and the J gene end by 4 bases; junction bases not matched to a gene: 6. Germline loops: CDR1 SGHRS, CDR2 YFSETQ. DNA of the CDR3: TGCGCCAGCAGTGAGGGGGCCAGGTACAATGAGCAGTTCTTC. Protein product: CASSEGARYNEQFF.

The chain joins TRBV6-1 to TRBJ2-3; 12 bases line up with TRBD2. V shed 0 bases and J 2 bases; nucleotides not matched to a gene: 3. This CDR3 contains 17 residues. CDR1 MNHNS and CDR2 SASEGT come from the germline V gene. The chain's CDR3 is CASSEARTSGTTDTQYF. The CDR3 coding sequence is TGTGCCAGCAGTGAAGCCCGGACTAGCGGGACCACAGATACGCAGTATTTT.

This chain uses TRBV14 with TRBJ2-2; possible D gene TRBD1, 6 bases. V was pared by 0 bases and J by 1 base, with 6 bases between. The CDR3 is 15 amino acids. Germline CDR1 and CDR2: SGHDN and FVKESK. In DNA, the CDR3 is TGTGCCAGCAGCCAAGACAGGGGGAACACCGGGGAGCTGTTTTTT. Encoded protein: CASSQDRGNTGELFF.

The chain couples TRBV5-1 to TRBJ1-1; TRBD1 matches at 10 bases. Germline lookup yields CDR1 SGHRS and CDR2 YFSETQ. J was trimmed by 8 bases and V by 4 bases; bases with no gene match: 11. This CDR3 spans 15 amino acids. CDR3 in DNA: TGCGCCAGCAGCCTAGGGACAGGGGCCGCCCAGGAAGCTTTCTTT. Translated: CASSLGTGAAQEAFF.

This chain joins TRBV6-1 and TRBJ1-4; D is unresolved. V lost 3 bases to trimming and J lost 8 bases, with 19 bases between them. Per germline, CDR1 MNHNS and CDR2 SASEGT. The CDR3 sequence is 16 residues long. For the CDR3, the DNA is TGTGCCAGCAGTGATACAAGCCGGAGGGTTTGGGAAAAACTGTTTTTT. This sequence encodes CASSDTSRRVWEKLFF.

The rearrangement uses TRBV18 and TRBJ2-7; a weak D match, TRBD2 (5 bases). V lost 3 bases and J 2 bases, leaving 11 bases between the germline ends. Germline CDR1 reads KGHSH; CDR2 reads LQKENI. The CDR3 has 14 residues. The CDR3 reads CASSPSGETYEQYF. As DNA, the CDR3 is TGTGCCAGCTCACCTTCCGGGGAGACCTACGAGCAGTACTTC.

This clone was detected only a few times. This chain joins TRBV27 and TRBJ2-1, with TRBD1 matching 9 bases. The J segment lost 4 bases and the V segment lost 1 base, leaving 2 bases of the junction unmatched. The CDR3 sequence is 15 residues long. Germline V gene lookup returns CDR1 MNHEY and CDR2 SMNVEV (reference sequence). The CDR3 nucleotides are TGTGCCAGCAGTTTATATGGGACAGGGTACAATGAGCAGTTCTTC. Translated: CASSLYGTGYNEQFF.

V usage is TRBV25-1 and J usage is TRBJ2-5, with TRBD1 as a possible D gene (6 bases). The germline V gene encodes CDR1 MGHDK and CDR2 SYGVNS. The CDR3 covers 15 residues. The V end lost 1 base, the J end lost 0 bases, and 9 bases lay between the germline ends. The CDR3 here is CASSEWGHYQETQYF. CDR3 nucleotides: TGTGCCAGCAGTGAATGGGGGCACTACCAAGAGACCCAGTACTTC.

The rearrangement links TRBV11-3 to TRBJ2-3, with D possibly TRBD2 on 5 matching bases. Trimming took off 2 bases at V and 0 bases at J, with 12 bases between the two ends. The CDR3 runs 16 residues. Germline CDR1 SGHNT, CDR2 YENEEA. The CDR3 protein is CASSLQASGSTDTQYF. As DNA, the CDR3 is TGTGCCAGCAGCTTACAAGCGTCGGGGAGCACAGATACGCAGTATTTT.

The rearrangement joins TRBV14 to TRBJ1-6, with D unclear. The CDR3 sequence is 14 residues long. Trimming took 0 bases from V and 5 from J, leaving 5 bases between them. Looked up from germline, CDR1 is SGHDN and CDR2 is FVKESK. Written as DNA, the CDR3 is TGTGCCAGCAGCCAAGAGTTAAATAATTCACCCCTCCACTTT. This gives the protein CASSQELNNSPLHF.

V and J are TRBV5-6 and TRBJ2-6, with D maybe TRBD2 (6 bases). Germline CDR1 is SGHDT and CDR2 is YYEEEE. This CDR3 is built from 18 residues. V was cut by 0 bases and J by 2 bases, with 15 bases left in between. The CDR3 DNA is TGTGCCAGCAGCTTGGCCGGGACTGGGCGAACTGGGGCCAACGTCCTGACTTTC. It encodes CASSLAGTGRTGANVLTF.

There are a few counts of this clone. The chain links TRBV7-8 to TRBJ2-7; possible D gene TRBD1, 6 bases. V was trimmed by 3 bases and J by 4 bases, leaving 10 bases between them. The CDR3 loop spans 13 amino acids. CDR1 and CDR2 (germline): SGHVS, FQNEAQ. CDR3 DNA: TGTGCCAGCAGCTTTAGGACAGCTTACGAGCAGTACTTC. Its translation: CASSFRTAYEQYF.

As for this clone: One junction end does not reproduce the germline sequence, and a read error may be involved. The gene calls are TRBV7-2 and TRBJ1-3; tentative D call: TRBD1 (6 bases). Germline V gives CDR1 SGHTA, CDR2 FQGNSA. The CDR3 is 19 residues long. CDR3 in amino acids: CASSVATHLKQGRGNTIYF. Written as DNA, the CDR3 is TGTGCCAGCAGCGTAGCGACTCACTTGAAACAGGGCCGTGGAAACACCATATATTTT.

The chain recombines TRBV7-9 with TRBJ2-5; tentative D call: TRBD1 (6 bases). V lost 6 bases and J 2 bases, leaving 10 bases between the germline ends. The CDR3 is 13 amino acids. Germline V lookup: CDR1 SEHNR, CDR2 FQNEAQ (reference sequence). The CDR3 protein is CASSSGVQETQYF. CDR3 bases: TGTGCCAGCAGTTCAGGGGTGCAAGAGACCCAGTACTTC.

The chain is built from TRBV7-2 and TRBJ1-3; possibly TRBD1 for D (5 bases). There are 14 residues in the CDR3. The V gene lost 3 bases and the J gene lost 4 bases, with 10 bases spanning the gap. CDR1 SGHTA and CDR2 FQGNSA come from the germline V gene. CDR3 sequence (DNA): TGTGCCAGCAGCTTGGGGGGACCCGGAAACACCATATATTTT. It translates to CASSLGGPGNTIYF. Supplemented by reference TRBV7-2 and TRBJ1-3, the full variable domain reads GAGVSQSPSNKVTEKGKDVELRCDPISGHTALYWYRQSLGQGLEFLIYFQGNSAPDKSGLPSDRFSAERTGGSVSTLTIQRTQQEDSAVYLCASSLGGPGNTIYFGEGSWLTVV.

The chain carries TRBV7-6 and TRBJ2-1; TRBD1 aligns across 7 bases. Germline V lookup: CDR1 SGHVS, CDR2 FNYEAQ. The CDR3 runs to 16 residues. J gave up 4 bases and V 5 bases, and 11 bases lay outside the gene matches. The CDR3 DNA is TGTGCCAGCAGCCCCCCGACAGGGTTCTCTTACAATGAGCAGTTCTTC. Translating it yields CASSPPTGFSYNEQFF.

This chain links TRBV7-7 with TRBJ2-1, with TRBD2 matching over 14 bases. Per the germline V gene, CDR1 is SSHAT and CDR2 is FNYEAQ (reference sequence). The length of the CDR3 is 15 residues. The trim removed 5 bases at V and 9 bases at J, leaving 6 bases unmatched. The CDR3 DNA sequence: TGTGCCAGCAGCGGCGGGACTAGCGGGGGTTCTGAGCAGTTCTTC. Its protein is CASSGGTSGGSEQFF.

The chain carries TRBV27 and TRBJ2-3, with 7 bases identical to TRBD2. Per the germline V gene, CDR1 is MNHEY and CDR2 is SMNVEV (reference sequence). The V and J ends lost 6 bases and 3 bases, in that order; junction bases with no gene match: 6. The CDR3 has 14 amino acids. The CDR3 protein is CASRRDYQTDTQYF. The CDR3 DNA sequence: TGTGCCAGCAGGCGGGACTACCAAACAGATACGCAGTATTTT.

The gene calls are TRBV13 and TRBJ2-3; 8 bases are a match to TRBD2. Germline V gene data show CDR1 as PRHDT and CDR2 as FYEKMQ (reference sequence). J was trimmed by 0 bases and V by 4 bases; bases with no gene match: 15. CDR3 length: 19 residues. Here the CDR3 reads CASSSTTVGGGKSTDTQYF. CDR3 sequence (DNA): TGTGCCAGCAGCTCCACTACCGTGGGCGGGGGGAAGAGCACAGATACGCAGTATTTT. Variable domain in full (rest from reference TRBV13 and TRBJ2-3): AAGVIQSPRHLIKEKRETATLKCYPIPRHDTVYWYQQGPGQDPQFLISFYEKMQSDKGSIPDRFSAQQFSDYHSELNMSSLELGDSALYFCASSSTTVGGGKSTDTQYFGPGTRLTVL.

The gene calls are TRBV6-5 and TRBJ1-1; no firm D call. V lost 2 bases and J 4 bases, leaving 17 bases between the germline ends. There are 16 residues in the CDR3. Germline-derived CDR1 and CDR2 are MNHEY and SVGAGI. The CDR3 DNA reads TGTGCCAGCAGTTACCAGGAAGAGGGTGGGTTCACTGAAGCTTTCTTT. Translated, it gives CASSYQEEGGFTEAFF.